The clone carrying this TCR beta chain was observed at least ten times. Time point defined: before trial treatment. The donors' treatment consisted of nivolumab, ipilimumab, aspirin, low-dose cyclophosphamide and low-dose radiotherapy. This record belongs to a study of low-dose radiotherapy and immunotherapy resistance in tumors. Study overall: The patients were given nivolumab 240 mg every two weeks and ipilimumab 1 mg/kg every six weeks, through an intravenous route. Treatment included intravenous cyclophosphamide dosed at 200 mg/m2 every two weeks, one day before radiation and immunotherapy.

Primers used for first-strand cDNA, a TRAV- and TRBV-specific set, covered both alpha and beta chains. TCRs were amplified for 15 to 20 PCR cycles with a constant-region primer and V-primer adapter. TCRdb reprocessed the reads via MiXCR and lists one record per CDR3 protein. The sample lists 45,000 to 75,000 distinct CDR3 sequences; roughly 24% were seen once. This CDR3 comprises 20 residues. The V gene lost 3 bases and the J gene lost 4 bases, with 26 bases spanning the gap. CDR1 is SGHDT, CDR2 YYEEEE, per germline. This receptor was identified in a male donor with prostate cancer. V and J are TRBV5-6 and TRBJ2-6, with D possibly TRBD1 on 6 matching bases. Sequenced material: PBMCs, taken before treatment. The CDR3 DNA follows: TGTGCCAGCAGCTCCGCAAACCCCGACAGGCCCACGGTCGGGGCCAACGTCCTGACTTTC. Its protein product is CASSSANPDRPTVGANVLTF.